Described below is a single T cell receptor (beta chain) sequence and its context. Germline V gene data show CDR1 as LGHDT and CDR2 as YNNKEL (reference sequence). Deletions cut 1 base from V and 9 bases from J, with 16 bases between. The CDR3 totals 16 residues. In the original analysis: Estimated nucleated cell counts came from reference gene primer amplification. Measured with immunoSEQ multiplex PCR; TCRdb has only the in-frame clones, and not every one. V, J and clone size reflect that table, while D and trimming were determined from the DNA. The sample yields 75,000 to 90,000 clones, approximately 89% seen once. The sample originates from a study of blood T cell repertoires in COVID-19. About the research overall: Samples of COVID-19 (acute and convalescent) were obtained from the United States, Italy and Spain.

Sequenced input: peripheral blood. This sequence joins TRBV3-1 (or the pseudogene TRBV3-2) and TRBJ1-6; the D gene is possibly TRBD1 (5 bases). This sequence was found in a man older than 75 with acute or convalescent COVID-19. CDR3 residues: CASSQGWQGLFSPLHF. Here the CDR3 DNA reads TGTGCCAGCAGCCAAGGATGGCAGGGCCTATTTTCACCCCTCCACTTT.